The T cell receptor beta chain described here comes from a study of T cell changes during pregnancy in multiple sclerosis. Assay used: immunoSEQ multiplex PCR; TCRdb lists only in-frame clones, some missing. The sample carries approximately 50,000 clones, roughly 94% recorded once. V was pared by 3 bases and J by 1 base, with 4 bases of the junction left unmatched. The CDR3 has 15 residues. Germline loops: CDR1 SGDLS, CDR2 YYNGEE. This chain links TRBV9 with TRBJ1-3; 7 positions agree with TRBD1. The sequence was obtained from a female donor with multiple sclerosis, enrolled in a pregnancy study. The sample in question was CD4+ T cells from peripheral blood mononuclear cells, obtained in the third trimester of pregnancy. The CDR3 bases are TGTGCCAGCAGCGCGGAGGGGGCGTCTGGAAACACCATATATTTT. It translates to CASSAEGASGNTIYF.